The table lists the clone carrying this T cell receptor (beta chain) with many counts. No antigen is known for it. This record belongs to a study of Graves' ophthalmopathy and Graves' hyperthyroidism. Notes on the study in general: Blood also carried most expanded thyroid clonotypes exceeding 0.001 frequency. The 13-signature model separated ophthalmopathy from stable hyperthyroidism at approximately 89% sensitivity and about 81% specificity.

Germline-derived CDR1 and CDR2 are SGHVS and FQNEAQ. Trimming left V 3 bases short and J 5 bases short, with 13 bases between. The CDR3 runs 14 residues. Certain patients, namely those with other autoimmune diseases, uncontrolled infections, pregnancy or lactation, were excluded. PBMCs were isolated by Ficoll-Paque density gradient centrifugation, using about 9.5 ml of fresh peripheral blood as the starting material. Beta-chain TCR CDR3 regions were amplified from RNA transcripts. HTBI primers primed a first-round RT-PCR, and a second-round multiplex PCR followed. One entry per CDR3 protein results from TCRdb running MiXCR on the multiplex PCR reads. This table has some 750,000 distinct CDR3 sequences, 40% appearing once.

The clonotype comes from an adult man with Graves' ophthalmopathy. The rearrangement links TRBV7-8 to TRBJ1-1; D is ambiguous. Material for sequencing was peripheral blood. The CDR3 DNA reads TGTGCCAGCAGCTTCCTAATGGGGTCGACTGAAGCTTTCTTT. This translates into CASSFLMGSTEAFF.